These T cell receptor beta chains were read from a single sample in a study of Ad26.COV2.S vaccination and SARS-CoV-2 variants. Profiling relied on immunoSEQ multiplex PCR, and the TCRdb table lists in-frame clones only, not all of them. The table has 200,000 to 250,000 clones, around 89% seen once. The material was peripheral blood, obtained in a trial of Ad26.COV2.S vaccine versus placebo. The receptors were gathered from a person aged 18 to 59 who received the Ad26.COV2.S COVID-19 vaccine or a placebo. Each CDR3 is given with its conserved first and last residue. The D gene is left open where the match is weak. Only some rows state a clone size, as once, few, many or a class for expanded clones.

j_call	clone_size	v_call	d_call	cdr3_nt	cdr3_aa
TRBJ2-2	few	TRBV7-9	NA	TGTGCCAGCAGCTTAGGACCCCTTCAAGGGACCGGGGAGCTGTTTTTT	CASSLGPLQGTGELFF
TRBJ1-5	NA	TRBV27	TRBD1	TGTGCCAGCAGACCGCAGGGGGCGTCTAATCAGCCCCAGCATTTT	CASRPQGASNQPQHF
TRBJ2-1	once	TRBV3-1/TRBV3-2	NA	TGTGCCAGCAGGGGGGACAATCGCGGCAATGAGCAGTTCTTC	CASRGDNRGNEQFF
TRBJ2-3	NA	TRBV27	NA	TGTGCCAGCAGATACCTTCGGGACGGCCCTAGCACAGATACGCAGTATTTT	CASRYLRDGPSTDTQYF
TRBJ1-1	NA	TRBV5-4	NA	TGTGCCAGCAGCTTCGATACTGTGTTTTCTTGGGGGAGAACTGAAGCTTTCTTT	CASSFDTVFSWGRTEAFF
TRBJ1-6	NA	TRBV10-1	NA	TGCGCCGCACAGAGCTCCTATAATTCACCCCTCCACTTT	CAAQSSYNSPLHF
TRBJ2-7	NA	TRBV28	NA	TGTGCCAGCAGTCCAGGGTGGATGAGCGACGAGCAGTACTTC	CASSPGWMSDEQYF
TRBJ1-6	NA	TRBV21-1	NA	TGTGCCAGCATCCTACCGGGCTCCTATAATTCACCCCTCCACTTT	CASILPGSYNSPLHF
TRBJ2-7	NA	TRBV18	NA	TGTGCCAGCTCACCACGAGGACAGTTTTACGAGCAGTACTTC	CASSPRGQFYEQYF
TRBJ1-4	once	TRBV7-2	NA	TGTGCCAGCAGCATCGGGCGGGGCTCTGAAAAACTGTTTTTT	CASSIGRGSEKLFF
TRBJ2-1	NA	TRBV6-5	NA	TGTGCCAGCACCACCTACAGATACAATGAGCAGTTCTTC	CASTTYRYNEQFF
TRBJ2-7	NA	TRBV7-2	NA	TGTGCCAGCAGCGCATTCGGCTACGAGCAGTACTTC	CASSAFGYEQYF
TRBJ2-6	NA	TRBV7-9	TRBD1	TGTGCCAGCAGCGGTAAAACAGGGGGCGAAGGGGCCAACGTCCTGACTTTC	CASSGKTGGEGANVLTF
TRBJ2-3	NA	TRBV5-8	NA	TGTGCCAGCAGCTTAGCTGTCCTTCCGGGGTCCGATACGCAGTATTTT	CASSLAVLPGSDTQYF
TRBJ2-7	NA	TRBV7-2	NA	TGTGCCAGCAGCCTCGATTTCGGCTCCTACGAGCAGTACTTC	CASSLDFGSYEQYF
TRBJ2-7	NA	TRBV6-2/TRBV6-3	NA	TGTGCCAGCAGCTTGGGGGGGCCGATTTACTACGAGCAGTACTTC	CASSLGGPIYYEQYF
TRBJ2-7	once	TRBV9	NA	TGTGCCAGCAGCGTAGCTACCCCCCGATCCTACGAGCAGTACTTC	CASSVATPRSYEQYF
TRBJ1-2	once	TRBV19	TRBD1	TGTGCCAGTAGTACCGGGACAGGGGACTTAGGGGTTGGCTACACCTTC	CASSTGTGDLGVGYTF
TRBJ1-2	NA	TRBV3-1/TRBV3-2	NA	TGTGCCAGCAGCCAAGGGGTAATTGGGTACACCTTC	CASSQGVIGYTF
TRBJ2-7	NA	TRBV2	NA	TGTGCCAGCAGTGAAGGTGGGGGACGGAGCTACGAGCAGTACTTC	CASSEGGGRSYEQYF
TRBJ2-1	NA	TRBV9	NA	TGTGCCAGCAGCGGAGGAGGGAATGAGCAGTTCTTC	CASSGGGNEQFF
TRBJ2-1	NA	TRBV5-4	TRBD1	TGTGCCAGCAGCCCGGGCCGCGGACAGGGTTACAATGAGCAGTTCTTC	CASSPGRGQGYNEQFF
TRBJ2-7	NA	TRBV5-4	NA	TGTGCCAGCAGCTCTCGCTCGCAGGGTTTCGACGAGCAGTACTTC	CASSSRSQGFDEQYF
TRBJ2-5	NA	TRBV4-2	TRBD2	TGTGCCAGCAGCCGGCCCGAGGGTCAGCGGGGGAGTGAGACCCAGTACTTC	CASSRPEGQRGSETQYF
TRBJ1-4	NA	TRBV6-4	NA	TGTGCCAGCAGTGACTCGACGGGCTCAACTAATGAAAAACTGTTTTTT	CASSDSTGSTNEKLFF
TRBJ2-6	NA	TRBV7-9	NA	TGTGCCAGCAGCCCAGGTCTTGTCGGGGCCAACGTCCTGACTTTC	CASSPGLVGANVLTF
TRBJ2-3	NA	TRBV11-3	NA	TGTGCCAGCAGCTCGGAGAGGGCAGATACGCAGTATTTT	CASSSERADTQYF
TRBJ2-1	NA	TRBV30	NA	TGTGCTGGAGAGGCCGGCATCGGGGGCAATGAGCAGTTCTTC	CAGEAGIGGNEQFF
TRBJ2-2	once	TRBV4-3	TRBD2	TGCGCCAGCAGCCAAGGCGCGAGGCTAGCGGGGACCGGGGAGCTGTTTTTT	CASSQGARLAGTGELFF
TRBJ2-1	NA	TRBV18	TRBD2	TGTGCCAGCTCACTAACCGGACTAGCGTTGAATGAGCAGTTCTTC	CASSLTGLALNEQFF
TRBJ1-1	NA	TRBV28	NA	TGTGCCAGCAGTTTTTCACAGGCTAGGAGGTATACTGAAGCTTTCTTT	CASSFSQARRYTEAFF